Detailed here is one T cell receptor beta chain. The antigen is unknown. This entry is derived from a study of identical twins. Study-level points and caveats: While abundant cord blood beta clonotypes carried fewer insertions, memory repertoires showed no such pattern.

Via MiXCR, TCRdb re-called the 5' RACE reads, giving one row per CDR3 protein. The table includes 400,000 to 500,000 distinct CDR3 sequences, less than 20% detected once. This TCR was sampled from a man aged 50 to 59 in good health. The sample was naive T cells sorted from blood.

CDR3 in DNA: TGTGCCAGCAGTGGAGTTCCGAACACTGAAGCTTTCTTT. Amino acid sequence: CASSGVPNTEAFF. The chain couples TRBV6-1 to TRBJ1-1; no reliable D call. The CDR3 is made up of 13 amino acids. Germline loops: CDR1 MNHNS, CDR2 SASEGT. Trimming cost V 4 bases and J 1 base, with 7 bases left between them.